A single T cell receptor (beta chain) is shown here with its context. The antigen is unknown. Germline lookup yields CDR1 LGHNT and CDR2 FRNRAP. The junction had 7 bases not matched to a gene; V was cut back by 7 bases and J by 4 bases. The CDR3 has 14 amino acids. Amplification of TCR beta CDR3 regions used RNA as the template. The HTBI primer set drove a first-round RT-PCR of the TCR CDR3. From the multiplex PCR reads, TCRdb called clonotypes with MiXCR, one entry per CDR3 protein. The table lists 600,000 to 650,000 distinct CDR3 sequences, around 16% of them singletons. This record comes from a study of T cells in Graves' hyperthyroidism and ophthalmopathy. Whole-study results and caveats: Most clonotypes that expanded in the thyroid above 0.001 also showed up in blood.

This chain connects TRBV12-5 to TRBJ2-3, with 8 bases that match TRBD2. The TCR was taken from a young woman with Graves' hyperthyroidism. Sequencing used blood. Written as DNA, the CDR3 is TGTGCTAGTGCCTTAAGCGGGAGCCCAGATACGCAGTATTTT. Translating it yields CASALSGSPDTQYF.